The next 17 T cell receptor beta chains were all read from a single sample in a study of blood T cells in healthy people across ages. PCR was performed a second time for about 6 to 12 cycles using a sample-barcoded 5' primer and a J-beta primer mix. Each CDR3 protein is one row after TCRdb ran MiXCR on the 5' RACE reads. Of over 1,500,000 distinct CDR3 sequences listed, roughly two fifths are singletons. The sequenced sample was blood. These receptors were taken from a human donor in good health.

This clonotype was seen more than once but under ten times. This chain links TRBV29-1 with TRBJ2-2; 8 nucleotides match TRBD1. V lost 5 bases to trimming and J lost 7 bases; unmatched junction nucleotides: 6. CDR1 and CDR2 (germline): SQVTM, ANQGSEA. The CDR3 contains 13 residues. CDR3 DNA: TGCAGCGTTCAGTCAGGGGGCAACGGGGAGCTGTTTTTT. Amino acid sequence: CSVQSGGNGELFF.

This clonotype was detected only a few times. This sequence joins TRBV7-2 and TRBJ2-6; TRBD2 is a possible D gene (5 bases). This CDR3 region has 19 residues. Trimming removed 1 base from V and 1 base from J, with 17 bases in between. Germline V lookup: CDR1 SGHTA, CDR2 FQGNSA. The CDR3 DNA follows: TGTGCCAGCAGCTTAGAAGGAGGAGAAGTATTATCTGGGGCCAACGTCCTGACTTTC. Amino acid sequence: CASSLEGGEVLSGANVLTF.

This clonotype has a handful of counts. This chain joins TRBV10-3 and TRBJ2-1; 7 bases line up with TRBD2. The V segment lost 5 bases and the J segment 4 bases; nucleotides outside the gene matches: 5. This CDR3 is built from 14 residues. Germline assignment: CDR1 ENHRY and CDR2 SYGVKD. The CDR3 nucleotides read TGTGCCATCAGTATCGGGGGGAGTTACAATGAGCAGTTCTTC. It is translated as CAISIGGSYNEQFF.

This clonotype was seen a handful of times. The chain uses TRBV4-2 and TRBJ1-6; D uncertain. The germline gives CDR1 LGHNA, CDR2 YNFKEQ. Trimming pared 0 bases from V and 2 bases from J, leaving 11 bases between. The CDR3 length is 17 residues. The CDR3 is CASSQDLRKPYNSPLHF. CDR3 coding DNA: TGTGCCAGCAGCCAAGATCTCCGGAAACCCTATAATTCACCCCTCCACTTT.

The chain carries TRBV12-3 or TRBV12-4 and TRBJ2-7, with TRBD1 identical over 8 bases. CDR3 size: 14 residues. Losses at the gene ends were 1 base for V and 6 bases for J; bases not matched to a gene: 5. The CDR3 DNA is TGTGCCAGCAGTTTAGTGGCAGGGGGCGGCGAGCAGTACTTC. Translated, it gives CASSLVAGGGEQYF.

CDR3 loop: CANKQGGCTGELFF. CDR3 in DNA: TGTGCCAACAAGCAGGGGGGTTGCACCGGGGAGCTGTTTTTT. The chain has TRBV24-1 and TRBJ2-2; a possible D gene is TRBD1 (7 bases). The CDR3 totals 14 residues. The V gene's germline CDR1 is KGHDR and CDR2 SFDVKD. Trimming shortened V by 11 bases and J by 4 bases, and 16 bases separated the two germline ends.

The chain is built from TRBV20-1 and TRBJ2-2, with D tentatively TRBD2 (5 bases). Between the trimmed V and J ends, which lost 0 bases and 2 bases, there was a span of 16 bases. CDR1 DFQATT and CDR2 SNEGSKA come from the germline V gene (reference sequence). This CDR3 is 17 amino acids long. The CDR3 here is CSAREPGLRLNTGELFF. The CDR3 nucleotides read TGCAGTGCTAGAGAACCGGGATTGAGACTCAACACCGGGGAGCTGTTTTTT.

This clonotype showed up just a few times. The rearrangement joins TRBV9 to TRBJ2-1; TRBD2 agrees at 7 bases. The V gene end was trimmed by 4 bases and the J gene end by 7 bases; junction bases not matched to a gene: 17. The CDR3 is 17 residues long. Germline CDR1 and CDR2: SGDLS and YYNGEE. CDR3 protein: CASSTQGRDPGRNEQFF. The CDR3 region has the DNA TGTGCCAGCAGCACCCAAGGGAGGGACCCCGGCCGGAATGAGCAGTTCTTC.

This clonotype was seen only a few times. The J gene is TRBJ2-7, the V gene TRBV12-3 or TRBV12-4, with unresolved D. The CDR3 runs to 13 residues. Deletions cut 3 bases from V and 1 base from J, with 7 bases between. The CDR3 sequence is CASSFRTSYEQYF. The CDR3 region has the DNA TGTGCCAGCAGTTTTCGGACGTCCTACGAGCAGTACTTC.

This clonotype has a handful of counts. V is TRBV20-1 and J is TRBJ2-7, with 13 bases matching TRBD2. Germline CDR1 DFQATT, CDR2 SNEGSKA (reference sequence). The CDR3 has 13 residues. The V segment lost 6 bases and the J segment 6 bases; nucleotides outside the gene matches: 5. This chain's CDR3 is CSARLAGGSEQYF. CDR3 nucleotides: TGCAGTGCCAGACTAGCGGGGGGATCCGAGCAGTACTTC.

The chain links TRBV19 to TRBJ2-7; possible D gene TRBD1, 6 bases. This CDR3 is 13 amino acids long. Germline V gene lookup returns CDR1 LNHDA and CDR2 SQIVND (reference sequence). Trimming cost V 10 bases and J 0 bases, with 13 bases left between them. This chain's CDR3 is CATTGHNSYEQYF. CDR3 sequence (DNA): TGTGCCACTACGGGACACAACTCCTACGAGCAGTACTTC.

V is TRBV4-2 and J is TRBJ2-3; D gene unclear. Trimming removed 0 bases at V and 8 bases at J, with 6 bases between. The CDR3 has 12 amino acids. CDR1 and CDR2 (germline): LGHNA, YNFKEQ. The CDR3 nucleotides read TGTGCCAGCAGCCAAGAAGGGCGTACGCAGTATTTT. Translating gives CASSQEGRTQYF.

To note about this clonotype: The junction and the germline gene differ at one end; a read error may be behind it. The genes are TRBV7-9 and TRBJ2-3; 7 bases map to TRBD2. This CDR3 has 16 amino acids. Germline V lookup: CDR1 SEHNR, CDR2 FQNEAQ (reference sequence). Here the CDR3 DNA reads TGTGCCAGCAGCTTAACTAGGGACTACCCCACAGATATGCAGTATTTT. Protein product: CASSLTRDYPTDMQYF.

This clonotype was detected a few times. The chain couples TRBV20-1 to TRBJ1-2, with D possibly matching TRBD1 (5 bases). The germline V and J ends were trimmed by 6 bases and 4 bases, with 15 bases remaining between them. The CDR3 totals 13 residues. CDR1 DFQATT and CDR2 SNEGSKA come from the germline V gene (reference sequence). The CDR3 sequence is CSAPTTDGYGYTF. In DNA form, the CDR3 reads TGCAGTGCCCCGACGACAGACGGCTATGGCTACACCTTC.

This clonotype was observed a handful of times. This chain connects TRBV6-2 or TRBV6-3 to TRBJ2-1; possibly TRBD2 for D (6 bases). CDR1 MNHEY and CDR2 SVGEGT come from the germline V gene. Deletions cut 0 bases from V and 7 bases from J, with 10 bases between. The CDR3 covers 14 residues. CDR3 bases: TGTGCCAGCAGTTACTCGGGACTGCTTAATGAGCAGTTCTTC. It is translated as CASSYSGLLNEQFF.

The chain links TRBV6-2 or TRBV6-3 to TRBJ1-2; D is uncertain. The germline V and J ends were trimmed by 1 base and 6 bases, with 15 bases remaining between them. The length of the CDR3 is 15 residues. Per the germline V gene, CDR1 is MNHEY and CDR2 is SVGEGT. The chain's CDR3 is CASSYFFSSSDGYTF. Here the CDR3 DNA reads TGTGCCAGCAGTTACTTTTTTTCCTCCTCCGATGGCTACACCTTC.

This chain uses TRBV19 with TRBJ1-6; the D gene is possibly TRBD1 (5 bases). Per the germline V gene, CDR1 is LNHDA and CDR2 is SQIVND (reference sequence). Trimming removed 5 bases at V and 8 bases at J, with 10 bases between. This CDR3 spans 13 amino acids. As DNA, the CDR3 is TGTGCCAGTAGTTGGGACGAGGATTCACCCCTCCACTTT. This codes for CASSWDEDSPLHF.